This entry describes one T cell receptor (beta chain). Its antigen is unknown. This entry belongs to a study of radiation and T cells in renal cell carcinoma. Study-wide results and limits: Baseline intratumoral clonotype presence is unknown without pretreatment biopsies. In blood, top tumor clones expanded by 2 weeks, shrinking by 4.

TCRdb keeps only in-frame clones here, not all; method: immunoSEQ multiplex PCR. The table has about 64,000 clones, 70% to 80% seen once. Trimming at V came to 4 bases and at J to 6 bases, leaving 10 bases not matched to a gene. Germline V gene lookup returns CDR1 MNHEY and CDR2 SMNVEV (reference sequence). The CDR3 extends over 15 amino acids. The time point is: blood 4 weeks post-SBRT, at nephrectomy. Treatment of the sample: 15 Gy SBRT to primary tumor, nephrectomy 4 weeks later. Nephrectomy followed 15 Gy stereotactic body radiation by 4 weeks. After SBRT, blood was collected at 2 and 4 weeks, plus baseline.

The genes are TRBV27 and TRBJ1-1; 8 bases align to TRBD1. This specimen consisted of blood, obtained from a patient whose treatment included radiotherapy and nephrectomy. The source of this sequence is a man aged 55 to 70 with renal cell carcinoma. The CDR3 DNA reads TGTGCCAGCAGTTATAAAGGGACAGGTGTATCTGAAGCTTTCTTT. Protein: CASSYKGTGVSEAFF.